This T cell receptor beta chain was profiled in a study of T cells in Graves' hyperthyroidism and ophthalmopathy. Study-level background: Prior to any treatment, at the point of initial diagnosis, peripheral blood was collected. Overall study results and limits: Blood held most thyroid clonotypes expanded above 0.001 frequency.

Using RNA transcripts as the source, TCR beta CDR3 regions were amplified. HTBI primers were the set used in a first-round RT-PCR of the TCR CDR3. TCRdb re-derived calls from the multiplex PCR reads in MiXCR, one entry per CDR3 protein. The sample includes some 560,000 distinct CDR3 sequences, approximately 14% of them seen just once. Reasons for excluding patients were uncontrolled infection, other autoimmune disease, pregnancy or lactation. PBMCs were derived from about 10 ml fresh peripheral blood. This clonotype was seen repeatedly, ten times or more. The antigen remains undetermined. The sequence derives from a woman aged 25 to 39 with Graves' hyperthyroidism. Sequencing input: blood.

This CDR3 is CASSGISYNEQFF. CDR3 in DNA: TGTGCCAGCAGCGGGATCTCCTACAATGAGCAGTTCTTC. The chain carries TRBV9 and TRBJ2-1; D remains unclear. V was pared by 3 bases and J by 0 bases, with 4 bases between. Germline V gene lookup returns CDR1 SGDLS and CDR2 YYNGEE. This CDR3 contains 13 residues.